The rows below give T cell receptor beta chains drawn from one sample of a study of regulatory T cells in long-lasting Graves disease. TCRdb fed the multiplex PCR reads into MiXCR, producing one record per CDR3 protein. Here the sample spans over 250,000 distinct CDR3 sequences, roughly a fifth being singletons. The sequences come from peripheral blood mononuclear cells (PBMCs), collected when the disease was refractory, from a patient treated with antithyroid drugs. Receptors were obtained from a female donor with Graves disease. The CDR3 runs from the conserved cysteine through the conserved F or W. Rows may omit the clone size; those that give it use once, few, many or a size class.

cdr3_length: 15; v_call: TRBV6-1; clone_size: many; j_call: TRBJ1-5; cdr3_aa: CASSPPGSSNQPQHF
cdr3_length: 13; v_call: TRBV27; clone_size: few; j_call: TRBJ2-7; cdr3_aa: CASRRTGGNEQYF
cdr3_length: 12; v_call: TRBV29-1; clone_size: few; j_call: TRBJ2-7; cdr3_aa: CSVEGKEDEQYF
cdr3_length: 16; v_call: TRBV10-3; clone_size: .; j_call: TRBJ1-1; cdr3_aa: CATGQAEGKENTEAFF
cdr3_length: 14; v_call: TRBV13; clone_size: .; j_call: TRBJ2-5; cdr3_aa: CASNQLSGQETQYF
cdr3_length: 13; v_call: TRBV7-3; clone_size: few; j_call: TRBJ1-1; cdr3_aa: CASSQMGGTEAFF
cdr3_length: 12; v_call: TRBV29-1; clone_size: .; j_call: TRBJ2-5; cdr3_aa: CSVVRGGETQYF
cdr3_length: 16; v_call: TRBV6-5; clone_size: few; j_call: TRBJ1-2; cdr3_aa: CASSYSIWDRGRGYTF
cdr3_length: 16; v_call: TRBV12-3/TRBV12-4; clone_size: .; j_call: TRBJ1-6; cdr3_aa: CANSRANRVDDSPLHF
cdr3_length: 13; v_call: TRBV20-1; clone_size: few; j_call: TRBJ1-5; cdr3_aa: CSAALSFNQPQHF
cdr3_length: 11; v_call: TRBV7-2; clone_size: .; j_call: TRBJ2-7; cdr3_aa: CASSAEYEQYF
cdr3_length: 12; v_call: TRBV20-1; clone_size: few; j_call: TRBJ2-7; cdr3_aa: CSARAGGYEQYF
cdr3_length: 16; v_call: TRBV5-1; clone_size: .; j_call: TRBJ2-2; cdr3_aa: CASSLEGSRSTGELFF
cdr3_length: 15; v_call: TRBV15; clone_size: many; j_call: TRBJ1-2; cdr3_aa: CATRSVGEGGYGYTF
cdr3_length: 14; v_call: TRBV28; clone_size: many; j_call: TRBJ1-2; cdr3_aa: CASSSSPLNYGYTF
cdr3_length: 15; v_call: TRBV12-3/TRBV12-4; clone_size: many; j_call: TRBJ1-2; cdr3_aa: CASSLSVGGDYGYTF
cdr3_length: 12; v_call: TRBV20-1; clone_size: few; j_call: TRBJ2-7; cdr3_aa: CSARAPDYEQYF
cdr3_length: 13; v_call: TRBV7-2; clone_size: .; j_call: TRBJ1-3; cdr3_aa: CASTPRLRNTIYF
cdr3_length: 19; v_call: TRBV5-1; clone_size: few; j_call: TRBJ2-5; cdr3_aa: CASSGAQPIGRAAQETQYF
cdr3_length: 16; v_call: TRBV7-9; clone_size: .; j_call: TRBJ1-3; cdr3_aa: CASSPDNPYSGNTIYF
cdr3_length: 13; v_call: TRBV6-2/TRBV6-3; clone_size: once; j_call: TRBJ2-7; cdr3_aa: CASNSGLSYEQYF
cdr3_length: 17; v_call: TRBV18; clone_size: few; j_call: TRBJ2-5; cdr3_aa: CASSPSGGRYYQETQYF
cdr3_length: 13; v_call: TRBV7-8; clone_size: .; j_call: .; cdr3_aa: CASSFTQGHEQFF
cdr3_length: 15; v_call: TRBV11-2; clone_size: few; j_call: TRBJ2-2; cdr3_aa: CASSLGGQDTGELFF
cdr3_length: 16; v_call: TRBV6-1; clone_size: .; j_call: TRBJ2-6; cdr3_aa: CASSRGALGGANVLTF
cdr3_length: 14; v_call: TRBV7-3; clone_size: .; j_call: TRBJ1-1; cdr3_aa: CASSATGVGTEAFF
cdr3_length: 17; v_call: TRBV5-4; clone_size: .; j_call: TRBJ1-3; cdr3_aa: CASSGTAGPPSGNTIYF
cdr3_length: 17; v_call: TRBV7-2; clone_size: many; j_call: TRBJ1-5; cdr3_aa: CASSSSGTTLSNQPQHF
cdr3_length: 14; v_call: TRBV20-1; clone_size: many; j_call: TRBJ2-7; cdr3_aa: CSARDLGGGREQYF
cdr3_length: 13; v_call: TRBV4-3; clone_size: .; j_call: TRBJ1-5; cdr3_aa: CASSQERAQPQHF
cdr3_length: 15; v_call: TRBV7-2; clone_size: many; j_call: TRBJ2-7; cdr3_aa: CASSLSGQGRGEQYF
cdr3_length: 15; v_call: TRBV5-1; clone_size: many; j_call: TRBJ1-4; cdr3_aa: CASSRNLGRSEKLFF
cdr3_length: 18; v_call: TRBV6-2/TRBV6-3; clone_size: few; j_call: TRBJ2-2; cdr3_aa: CASSYSNRRGTNTGELFF
cdr3_length: 13; v_call: TRBV28; clone_size: many; j_call: TRBJ2-7; cdr3_aa: CASSSGQPGEQYF
cdr3_length: 16; v_call: TRBV6-2/TRBV6-3; clone_size: few; j_call: TRBJ2-7; cdr3_aa: CASSFPSSTGRYEQYF